This T cell receptor (beta chain) was identified during a study of blood T cell repertoires in COVID-19. The overall study: Researchers got acute and convalescent COVID-19 samples from the United States, Italy and Spain. Sources were T cells, B-cell-depleted T cells, or PBMCs; the material itself was cDNA or gDNA.

This clone was observed once. Patients in Seattle were enrolled during active infection, then followed longitudinally. Germline V gene data show CDR1 as SGHNT and CDR2 as YYREEE (reference sequence). V shed 1 base and J 5 bases; nucleotides not matched to a gene: 8. CDR3 length equals 17 residues. As processed by the authors: Counts of nucleated cells, estimated from reference gene primer amplification, were obtained. This table comes from immunoSEQ multiplex PCR, and its TCRdb copy is limited to in-frame clones, with some not included. V, J and clone size are those of that table, while D and trimming were read from the DNA. The sample shows 89,000 or so clones, roughly 90% of them seen only once.

Material: peripheral blood. This TCR was recovered from a man in his forties or fifties with COVID-19, enrolled during active disease. This chain connects TRBV5-4 to TRBJ2-2; 10 nucleotides match TRBD1. CDR3 amino acids: CASSLMLGQGTTGELFF. DNA for the CDR3: TGTGCCAGCAGCTTGATGTTGGGACAGGGGACGACCGGGGAGCTGTTTTTT.